The following is a T cell receptor beta chain sequence with its context. Its antigen is unknown. These data belong to a study of beta chain features in type 1 diabetes. Study-level findings and limits: The study found that naive, central memory and Treg TCRB repertoires appeared more similar in patients than in healthy donors. Moderate but significant shortening of TCRB CDR3s was recorded in all four CD4+ subsets from Type 1 diabetes patients.

The length of the CDR3 is 12 residues. V was pared by 4 bases and J by 7 bases, with 10 bases between. Germline values: CDR1 SGHDN, CDR2 FVKESK. Sequencing targeted expressed TCRB transcripts, as all isolated RNA had been reverse transcribed. Only in-frame clones appear in the TCRdb table, and some are missing; sequencing was by immunoSEQ multiplex PCR. The sample has a few hundred thousand clones, 16% seen once. Via CD45RO/CCR7/CD25/CD127/CD95/CD27, cells of the CD4+ naive, central memory, regulatory and stem cell-like memory subsets were sorted. Each sorted fraction was over 95% pure. The sample comprised naive CD4+ T cells from blood. The sequence derives from a man aged 25 to 40 with type 1 diabetes. This sequence joins TRBV14 and TRBJ2-5; TRBD2 might be the D (5 bases). In DNA, the CDR3 is TGTGCCAGCAGCCCAGCACTAGGGACCCAGTACTTC. Translating gives CASSPALGTQYF.